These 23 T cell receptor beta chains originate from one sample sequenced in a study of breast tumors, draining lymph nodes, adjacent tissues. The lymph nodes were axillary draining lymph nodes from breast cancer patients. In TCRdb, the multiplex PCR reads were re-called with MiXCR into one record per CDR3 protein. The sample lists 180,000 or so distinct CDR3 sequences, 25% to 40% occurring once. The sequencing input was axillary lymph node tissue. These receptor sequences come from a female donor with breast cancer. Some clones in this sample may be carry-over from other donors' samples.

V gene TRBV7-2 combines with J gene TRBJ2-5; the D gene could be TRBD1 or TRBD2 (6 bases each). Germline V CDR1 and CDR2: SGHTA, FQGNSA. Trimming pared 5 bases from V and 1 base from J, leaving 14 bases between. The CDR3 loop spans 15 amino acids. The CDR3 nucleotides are TGTGCCAGCAGCCAACTAGGGGGGCCCCAAGAGACCCAGTACTTC. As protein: CASSQLGGPQETQYF.

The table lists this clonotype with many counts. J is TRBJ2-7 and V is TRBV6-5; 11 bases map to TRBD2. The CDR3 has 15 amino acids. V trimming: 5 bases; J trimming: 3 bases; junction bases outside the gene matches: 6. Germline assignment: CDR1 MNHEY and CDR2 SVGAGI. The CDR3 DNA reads TGTGCCAGCAGTCGCCTAGCGGGGGGTAGCTACGAGCAGTACTTC. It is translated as CASSRLAGGSYEQYF.

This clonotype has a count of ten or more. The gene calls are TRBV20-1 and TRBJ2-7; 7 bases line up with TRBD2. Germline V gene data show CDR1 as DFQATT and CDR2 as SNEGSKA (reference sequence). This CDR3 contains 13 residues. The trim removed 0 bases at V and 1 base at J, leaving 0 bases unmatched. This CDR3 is CSARDGRSYEQYF. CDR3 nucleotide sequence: TGCAGTGCTAGAGACGGGAGGTCCTACGAGCAGTACTTC.

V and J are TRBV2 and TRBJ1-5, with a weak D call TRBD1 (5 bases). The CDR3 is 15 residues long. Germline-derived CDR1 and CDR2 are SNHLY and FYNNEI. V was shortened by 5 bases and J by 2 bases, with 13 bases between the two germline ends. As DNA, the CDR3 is TGTGCCAGCAGTTTCAGGGTTGGCGGCAATCAGCCCCAGCATTTT. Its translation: CASSFRVGGNQPQHF.

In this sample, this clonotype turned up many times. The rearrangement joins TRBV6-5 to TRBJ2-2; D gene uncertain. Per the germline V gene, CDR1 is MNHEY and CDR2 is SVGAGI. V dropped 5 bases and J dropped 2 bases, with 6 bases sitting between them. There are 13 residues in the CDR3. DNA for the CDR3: TGTGCCAGCAGTAAAACTAACACCGGGGAGCTGTTTTTT. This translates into CASSKTNTGELFF.

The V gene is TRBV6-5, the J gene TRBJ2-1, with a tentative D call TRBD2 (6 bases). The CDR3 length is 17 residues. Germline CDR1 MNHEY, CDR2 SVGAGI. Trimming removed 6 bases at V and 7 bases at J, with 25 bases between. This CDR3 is CASRPEQAGLRPNEQFF. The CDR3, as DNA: TGTGCCAGCAGGCCTGAACAAGCGGGCCTCCGCCCTAATGAGCAGTTCTTC.

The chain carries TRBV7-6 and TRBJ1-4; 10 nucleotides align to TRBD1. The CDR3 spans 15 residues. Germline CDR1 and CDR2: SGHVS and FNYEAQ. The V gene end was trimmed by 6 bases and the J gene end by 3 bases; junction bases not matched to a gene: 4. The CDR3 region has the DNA TGTGCCAGCAGTCCCGGGACAGGGGCTAATGAAAAACTGTTTTTT. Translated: CASSPGTGANEKLFF.

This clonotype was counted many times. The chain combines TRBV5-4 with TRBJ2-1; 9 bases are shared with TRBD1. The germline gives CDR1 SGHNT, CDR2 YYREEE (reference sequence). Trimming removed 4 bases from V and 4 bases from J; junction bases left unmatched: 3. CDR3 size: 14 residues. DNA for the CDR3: TGTGCCAGCAGCCCGGACAGGGGTTACAATGAGCAGTTCTTC. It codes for CASSPDRGYNEQFF.

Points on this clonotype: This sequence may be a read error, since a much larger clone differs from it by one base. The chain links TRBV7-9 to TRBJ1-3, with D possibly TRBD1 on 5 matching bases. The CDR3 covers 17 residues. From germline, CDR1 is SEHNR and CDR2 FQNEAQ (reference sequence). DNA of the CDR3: TGTGCCAGCATCGGGCCTCTCGGGGCAGGAGATGGAAACCCCATGTATTTT. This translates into CASIGPLGAGDGNPMYF.

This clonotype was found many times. The CDR3 region has the DNA TGTGCCAGCAGTAATCAGGACAGGGAGGGTGAAAAACTGTTTTTT. Its protein product is CASSNQDREGEKLFF. V is TRBV6-6 and J is TRBJ1-4; 8 nucleotides align to TRBD1. The V segment lost 5 bases and the J segment 7 bases; nucleotides outside the gene matches: 9. The CDR3 extends over 15 amino acids. Germline loops: CDR1 MNHNY, CDR2 SVGAGI (reference sequence).

The CDR3 DNA reads TGCAGTGCTAGTTGGTCTGGGCTCGAACGAGTCTACGAGCAGTACTTC. This gives the protein CSASWSGLERVYEQYF. The chain employs TRBV20-1 and TRBJ2-7; D not certain. The germline CDR1 and CDR2 sequences are DFQATT and SNEGSKA (reference sequence). There are 16 residues in the CDR3. With 3 bases removed from V and 3 bases from J, the gap between germline ends came to 21 bases.

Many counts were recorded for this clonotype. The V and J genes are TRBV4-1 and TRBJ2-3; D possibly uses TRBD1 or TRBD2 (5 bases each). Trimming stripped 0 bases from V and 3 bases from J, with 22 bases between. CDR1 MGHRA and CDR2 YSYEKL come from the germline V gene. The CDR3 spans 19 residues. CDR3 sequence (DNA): TGCGCCAGCAGCCAAGATCACCCATCCGTGGGACGTCGGACAGATACGCAGTATTTT. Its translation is CASSQDHPSVGRRTDTQYF.

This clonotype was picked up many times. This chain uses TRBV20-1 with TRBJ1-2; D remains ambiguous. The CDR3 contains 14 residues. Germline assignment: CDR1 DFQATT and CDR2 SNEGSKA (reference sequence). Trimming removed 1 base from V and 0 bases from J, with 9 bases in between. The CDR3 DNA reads TGCAGTGCTAGAGGTCGGCAGTCTAACTATGGCTACACCTTC. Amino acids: CSARGRQSNYGYTF.

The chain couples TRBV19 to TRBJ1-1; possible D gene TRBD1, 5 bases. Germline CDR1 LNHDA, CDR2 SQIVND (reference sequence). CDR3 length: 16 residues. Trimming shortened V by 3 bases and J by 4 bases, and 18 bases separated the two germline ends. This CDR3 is CASSITGRPGGTEAFF. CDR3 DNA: TGTGCCAGTAGTATCACGGGACGCCCGGGAGGCACTGAAGCTTTCTTT. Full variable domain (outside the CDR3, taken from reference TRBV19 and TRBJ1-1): DGGITQSPKYLFRKEGQNVTLSCEQNLNHDAMYWYRQDPGQGLRLIYYSQIVNDFQKGDIAEGYSVSREKKESFPLTVTSAQKNPTAFYLCASSITGRPGGTEAFFGQGTRLTVV.

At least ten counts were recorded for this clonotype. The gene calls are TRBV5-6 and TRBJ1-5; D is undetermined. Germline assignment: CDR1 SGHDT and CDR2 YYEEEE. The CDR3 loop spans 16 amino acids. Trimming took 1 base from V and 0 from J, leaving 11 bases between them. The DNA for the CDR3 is TGTGCCAGCAGCTTGCGATGGGTATATAGCAATCAGCCCCAGCATTTT. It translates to CASSLRWVYSNQPQHF. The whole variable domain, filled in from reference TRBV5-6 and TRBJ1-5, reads DAGVTQSPTHLIKTRGQQVTLRCSPKSGHDTVSWYQQALGQGPQFIFQYYEEEERQRGNFPDRFSGHQFPNYSSELNVNALLLGDSALYLCASSLRWVYSNQPQHFGDGTRLSIL.

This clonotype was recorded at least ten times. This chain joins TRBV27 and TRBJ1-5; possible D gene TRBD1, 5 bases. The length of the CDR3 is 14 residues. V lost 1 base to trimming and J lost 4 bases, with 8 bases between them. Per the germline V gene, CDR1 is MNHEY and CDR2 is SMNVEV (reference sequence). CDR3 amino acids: CASSLYQGNQPQHF. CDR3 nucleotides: TGTGCCAGCAGTTTATACCAGGGAAATCAGCCCCAGCATTTT.

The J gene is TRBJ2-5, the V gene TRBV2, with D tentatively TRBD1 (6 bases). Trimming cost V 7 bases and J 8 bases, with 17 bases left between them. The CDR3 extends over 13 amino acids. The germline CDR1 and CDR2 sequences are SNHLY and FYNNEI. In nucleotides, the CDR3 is TGTGCCAGCAAGGCAGGGGCGGCAGGAACCCAGTACTTC. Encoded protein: CASKAGAAGTQYF.

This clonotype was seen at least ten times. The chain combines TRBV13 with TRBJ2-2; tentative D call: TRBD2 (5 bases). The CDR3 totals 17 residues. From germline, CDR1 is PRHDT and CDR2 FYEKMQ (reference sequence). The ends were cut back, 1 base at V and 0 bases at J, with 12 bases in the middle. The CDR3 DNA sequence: TGTGCCAGCAGCTTAGAACAGCGGAGCTCGAACACCGGGGAGCTGTTTTTT. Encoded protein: CASSLEQRSSNTGELFF.

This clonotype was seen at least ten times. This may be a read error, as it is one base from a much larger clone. In DNA, the CDR3 is TGCAGTGCCCAGGGGGCAGGCTATGGCTCCACCTTC. Translation gives CSAQGAGYGSTF. This chain uses TRBV20-1 with TRBJ1-2; 8 bases agree with TRBD1. The CDR3 extends over 12 amino acids. CDR1 is DFQATT, CDR2 SNEGSKA, per germline (reference sequence).

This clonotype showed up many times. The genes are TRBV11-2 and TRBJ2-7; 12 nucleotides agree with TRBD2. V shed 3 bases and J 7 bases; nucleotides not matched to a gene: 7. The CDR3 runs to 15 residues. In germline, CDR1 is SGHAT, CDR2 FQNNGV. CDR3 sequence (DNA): TGTGCCAGCAGCTTTTCCGGACTAGCGGGAAGGGAGCAGTACTTC. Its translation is CASSFSGLAGREQYF.

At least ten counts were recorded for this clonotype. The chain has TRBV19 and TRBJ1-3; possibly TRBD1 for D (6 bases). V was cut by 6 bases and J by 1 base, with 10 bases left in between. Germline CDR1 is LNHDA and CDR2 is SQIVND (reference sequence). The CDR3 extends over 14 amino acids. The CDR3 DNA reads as TGTGCCAGTAGCCCAGGGGATTCTGGAAACACCATATATTTT. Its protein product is CASSPGDSGNTIYF.

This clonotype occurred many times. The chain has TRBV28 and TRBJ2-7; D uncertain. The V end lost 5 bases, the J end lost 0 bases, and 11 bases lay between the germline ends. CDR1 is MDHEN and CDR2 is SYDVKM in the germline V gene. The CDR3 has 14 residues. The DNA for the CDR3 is TGTGCCAGCAGTCTATTTTTCCCCTCCTACGAGCAGTACTTC. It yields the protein CASSLFFPSYEQYF.

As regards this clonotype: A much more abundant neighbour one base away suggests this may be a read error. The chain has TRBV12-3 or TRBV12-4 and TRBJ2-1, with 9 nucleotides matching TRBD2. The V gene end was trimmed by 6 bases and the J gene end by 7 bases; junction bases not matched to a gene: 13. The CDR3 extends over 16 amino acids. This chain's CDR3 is CASRFLRGGPVNEQFF. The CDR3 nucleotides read TGTGCCAGCAGATTCCTGCGGGGGGGCCCGGTAAATGAGCAGTTCTTC.